The next 7 T cell receptor beta chains were all read from a single sample in a study of OX40 agonist ivuxolimab in advanced cancers. Repertoires were generated with immunoSEQ multiplex PCR, while TCRdb's copy carries only in-frame clones and drops some. The sample carries around 61,000 clones, around 80% recorded once. The material was CD4+ or CD8+ T cells sorted from blood, obtained in a trial of the OX40 agonist ivuxolimab. The receptors stem from an adult with an advanced solid tumor such as melanoma, head and neck, liver or kidney cancer.

This chain uses TRBV6-6 with TRBJ2-1, with D possibly matching TRBD2 (5 bases). Germline-derived CDR1 and CDR2 are MNHNY and SVGAGI (reference sequence). The CDR3 has 13 amino acids. The V and J ends lost 3 bases and 6 bases respectively, with 9 bases between them. In nucleotides, the CDR3 is TGTGCCAGCAGTTATGACTACCTCAATGAGCAGTTCTTC. It translates to CASSYDYLNEQFF.

The rearrangement uses TRBV18 and TRBJ1-5; weak D call: TRBD1 (5 bases). Deletions cut 3 bases from V and 2 bases from J, with 14 bases between. CDR3 length equals 16 residues. In germline, CDR1 is KGHSH, CDR2 LQKENI. CDR3 loop: CASSPGGAGGNQPQHF. CDR3 DNA sequence: TGTGCCAGCTCACCGGGAGGGGCTGGGGGCAATCAGCCCCAGCATTTT.

This clone has a handful of counts. The chain carries TRBV4-2 and TRBJ1-6; possible D gene TRBD1, 5 bases. The CDR3 is 19 residues long. V lost 0 bases to trimming and J lost 1 base, with 16 bases between them. Germline lookup yields CDR1 LGHNA and CDR2 YNFKEQ. CDR3 in amino acids: CASSQDRAGRYSYNSPLHF. CDR3 coding DNA: TGTGCCAGCAGCCAAGATCGTGCAGGGAGATATTCCTATAATTCACCCCTCCACTTT.

The J gene is TRBJ1-6, the V gene TRBV13; D call uncertain. Germline CDR1 is PRHDT and CDR2 is FYEKMQ (reference sequence). The CDR3 sequence is 18 residues long. V was trimmed by 4 bases and J by 5 bases, leaving 21 bases between them. The CDR3 is CASSSRRHGDTNNSPLHF. CDR3 DNA sequence: TGTGCCAGCAGCTCCCGGCGCCATGGAGATACTAATAATTCACCCCTCCACTTT.

The chain links TRBV4-3 to TRBJ1-1; no firm D call. The V gene lost 6 bases and the J gene lost 1 base, with 15 bases spanning the gap. Germline CDR1 is LGHNA and CDR2 is YSLEER. The CDR3 runs 15 residues. The CDR3 region has the DNA TGCGCCAGCAGTCCTGACCGGGTCGGGAACACTGAAGCTTTCTTT. Translation: CASSPDRVGNTEAFF.

This clone has just one count. The rearrangement links TRBV9 to TRBJ1-2, with D possibly TRBD1 on 6 matching bases. V dropped 0 bases and J dropped 3 bases, with 12 bases sitting between them. The CDR3 runs to 15 residues. Per germline, CDR1 SGDLS and CDR2 YYNGEE. CDR3 DNA: TGTGCCAGCAGCGTAGCACAGGGTAATCACTATGGCTACACCTTC. Its translation is CASSVAQGNHYGYTF.

The chain couples TRBV7-2 to TRBJ1-5; D not resolved. Germline assignment: CDR1 SGHTA and CDR2 FQGNSA. This CDR3 contains 13 residues. With 11 bases removed from V and 2 bases from J, the gap between germline ends came to 13 bases. CDR3 sequence (DNA): TGTGCCCGAACGGACGGGGGCAATCAGCCCCAGCATTTT. Translating it yields CARTDGGNQPQHF.